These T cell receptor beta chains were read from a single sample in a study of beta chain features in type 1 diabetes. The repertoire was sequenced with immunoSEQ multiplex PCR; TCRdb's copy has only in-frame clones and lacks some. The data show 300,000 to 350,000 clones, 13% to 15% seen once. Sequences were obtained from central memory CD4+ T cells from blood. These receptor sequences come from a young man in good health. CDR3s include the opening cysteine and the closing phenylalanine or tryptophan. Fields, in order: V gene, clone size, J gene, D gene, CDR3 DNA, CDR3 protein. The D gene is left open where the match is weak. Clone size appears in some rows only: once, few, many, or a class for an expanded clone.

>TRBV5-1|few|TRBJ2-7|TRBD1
TGCGCCAGCAGCTTGACAGGGGCGGGCTACGAGCAGTACTTC
CASSLTGAGYEQYF
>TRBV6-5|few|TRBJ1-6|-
TGTGCCAGCAGACCTCGGGACACGCCTAATTCACCCCTCCACTTT
CASRPRDTPNSPLHF
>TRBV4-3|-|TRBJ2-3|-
TGCGCCAGCAGCCAAGATAGGGGCCACCGGACCACAGATACGCAGTATTTT
CASSQDRGHRTTDTQYF
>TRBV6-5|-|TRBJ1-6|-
TGTGCCAGCAGTTATAGGCGGGAAAATTCACCCCTCCACTTT
CASSYRRENSPLHF
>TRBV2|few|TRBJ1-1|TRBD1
TGTGCCAGCAGGGACCGGACAGGGGGACAAACTGAAGCTTTCTTT
CASRDRTGGQTEAFF
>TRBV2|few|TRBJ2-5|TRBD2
TGTGCCAGCAGTGAAGTTCGGGGGGGCCCCGGAGAGACCCAGTACTTC
CASSEVRGGPGETQYF
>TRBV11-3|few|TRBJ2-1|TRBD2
TGTGCCAGCAGCCCAGGGACTAGCGGGAGGTCCTGGCAGTTCTTC
CASSPGTSGRSWQFF
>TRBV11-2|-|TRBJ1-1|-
TGTGCCAGCAGCTTGCCGGGACCTGAAGCTTTCTTT
CASSLPGPEAFF
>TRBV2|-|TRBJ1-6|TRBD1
TGTGCCAGCAGCCTCGGGACAGTTTATAATTCACCCCTCCACTTT
CASSLGTVYNSPLHF
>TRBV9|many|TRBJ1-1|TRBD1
TGTGCCAGCAGCGTAGACCCGACAGGGGGGATGAACACTGAAGCTTTCTTT
CASSVDPTGGMNTEAFF
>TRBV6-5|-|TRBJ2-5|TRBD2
TGTGCCAGCAGTTACTCTAGCGGGAGGAAGGAAGAGACCCAGTACTTC
CASSYSSGRKEETQYF
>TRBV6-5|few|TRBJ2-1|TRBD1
TGTGCCAGCACACGGTTAGCGGGACAGGGGGAGCAGTTCTTC
CASTRLAGQGEQFF
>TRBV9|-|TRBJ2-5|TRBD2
TGTGCCAGCAGCGTAGGGGCGGTAGCGGGAGGAGGGGCCCAGTACTTC
CASSVGAVAGGGAQYF
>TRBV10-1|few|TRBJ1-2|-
TGCGCCAGCAGTGAGTCGAGGACAACTGGCTACACCTTC
CASSESRTTGYTF
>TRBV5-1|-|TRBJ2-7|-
TGCGCCAGCAGCGGAAACGGCGCCTACGAGCAGTACTTC
CASSGNGAYEQYF
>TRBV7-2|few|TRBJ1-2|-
TGTGCCAGCAGCCTTAGCGGACGGAGCTATGGCTACACCTTC
CASSLSGRSYGYTF
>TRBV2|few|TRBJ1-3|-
TGTGCCAGCTTCACCGGGGCTGGAAACACCATATATTTT
CASFTGAGNTIYF
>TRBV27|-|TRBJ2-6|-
TGTGCCAGCAGTTTTCTAGGTACTGGGGCCAACGTCCTGACTTTC
CASSFLGTGANVLTF
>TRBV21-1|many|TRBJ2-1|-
TGTGCCAGCAGCAAGCGTCCAGGACTTGGTGAGCAGTTCTTC
CASSKRPGLGEQFF
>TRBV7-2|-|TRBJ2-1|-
TGCGCCAGCAGCCGTCCTCGGGGTGAGCAGTTCTTC
CASSRPRGEQFF
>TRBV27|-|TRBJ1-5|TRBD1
TGTGCCAGTTCAGGGGGATGGAATCAGCCCCAGCATTTT
CASSGGWNQPQHF
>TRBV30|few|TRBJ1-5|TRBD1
TGTGCCTGGAGTCCGGGACAGGGGGACCAGCCCCAGCATTTT
CAWSPGQGDQPQHF
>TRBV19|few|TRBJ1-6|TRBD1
TGTGCCAGTAGTATTCCTCCGACAGGGAATTCACCCCTCCACTTT
CASSIPPTGNSPLHF
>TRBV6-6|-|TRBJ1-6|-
TGTGCCAGCAGTTACGGGGGGATTAGTTGGAATTCACCCCTCCACTTT
CASSYGGISWNSPLHF
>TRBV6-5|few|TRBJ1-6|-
TGTGCCAGCAGTCGACAGGAACTCTATAATTCACCCCTCCACTTT
CASSRQELYNSPLHF
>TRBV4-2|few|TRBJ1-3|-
TGTGCCAGCAGCCCCTCCCTCTCTGGAAACACCATATATTTT
CASSPSLSGNTIYF